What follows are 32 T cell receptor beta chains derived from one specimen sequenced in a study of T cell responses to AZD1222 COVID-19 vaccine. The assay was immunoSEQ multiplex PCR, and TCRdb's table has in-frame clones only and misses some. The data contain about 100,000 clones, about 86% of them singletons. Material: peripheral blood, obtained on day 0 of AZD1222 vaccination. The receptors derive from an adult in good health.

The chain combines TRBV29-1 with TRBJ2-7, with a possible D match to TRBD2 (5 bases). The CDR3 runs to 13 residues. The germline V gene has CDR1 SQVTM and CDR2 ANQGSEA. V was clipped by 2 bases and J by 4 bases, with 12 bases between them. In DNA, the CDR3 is TGCAGCGTTGAATATCTCAGAGGGTACGAGCAGTACTTC. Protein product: CSVEYLRGYEQYF.

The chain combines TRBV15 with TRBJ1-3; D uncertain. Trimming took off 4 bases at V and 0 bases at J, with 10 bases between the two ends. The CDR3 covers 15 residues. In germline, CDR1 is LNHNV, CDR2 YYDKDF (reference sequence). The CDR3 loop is CATSTIGSSGNTIYF. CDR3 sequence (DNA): TGTGCCACCAGCACCATTGGGAGCTCTGGAAACACCATATATTTT.

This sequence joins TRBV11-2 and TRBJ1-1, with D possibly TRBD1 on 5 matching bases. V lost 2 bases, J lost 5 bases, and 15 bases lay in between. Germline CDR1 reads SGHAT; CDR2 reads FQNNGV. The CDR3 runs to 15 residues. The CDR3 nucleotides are TGTGCCAGCAGCTTACGGCAGGGTGGAAGTACTGAAGCTTTCTTT. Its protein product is CASSLRQGGSTEAFF.

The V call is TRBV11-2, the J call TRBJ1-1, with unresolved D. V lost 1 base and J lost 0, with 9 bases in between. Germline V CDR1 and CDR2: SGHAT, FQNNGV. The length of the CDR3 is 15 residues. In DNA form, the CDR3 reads TGTGCCAGCAGCTTAGCTCTGGAGATGAACACTGAAGCTTTCTTT. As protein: CASSLALEMNTEAFF.

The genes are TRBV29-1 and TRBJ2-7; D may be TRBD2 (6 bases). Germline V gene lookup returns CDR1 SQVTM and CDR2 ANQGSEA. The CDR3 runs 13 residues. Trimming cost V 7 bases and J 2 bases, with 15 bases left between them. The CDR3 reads CSASKSGAYEQYF. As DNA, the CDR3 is TGCAGCGCCTCCAAGTCGGGGGCCTACGAGCAGTACTTC.

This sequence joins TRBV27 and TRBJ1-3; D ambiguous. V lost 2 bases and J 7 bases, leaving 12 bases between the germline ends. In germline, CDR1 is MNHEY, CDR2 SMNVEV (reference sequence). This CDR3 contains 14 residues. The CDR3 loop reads CASSLGFLWNTIYF. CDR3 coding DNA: TGTGCCAGCAGTTTAGGTTTTTTGTGGAACACCATATATTTT.

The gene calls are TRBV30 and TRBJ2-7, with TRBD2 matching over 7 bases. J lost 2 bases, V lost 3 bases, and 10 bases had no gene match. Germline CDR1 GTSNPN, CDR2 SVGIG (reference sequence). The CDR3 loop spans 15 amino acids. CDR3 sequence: CAWRAKAGTTYEQYF. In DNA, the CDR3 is TGTGCCTGGAGGGCAAAAGCGGGAACCACCTACGAGCAGTACTTC.

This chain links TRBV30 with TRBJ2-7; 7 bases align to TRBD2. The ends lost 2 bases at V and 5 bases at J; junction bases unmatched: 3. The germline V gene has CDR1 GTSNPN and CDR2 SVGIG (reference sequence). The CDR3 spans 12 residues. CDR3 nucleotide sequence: TGTGCCTGGAGTCCAGGGAGGGACGAGCAGTACTTC. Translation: CAWSPGRDEQYF.

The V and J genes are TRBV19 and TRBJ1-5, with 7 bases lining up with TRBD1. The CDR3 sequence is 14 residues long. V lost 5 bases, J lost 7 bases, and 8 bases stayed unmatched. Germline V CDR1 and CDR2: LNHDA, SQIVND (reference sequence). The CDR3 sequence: CASSGSGGNQPQHF. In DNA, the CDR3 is TGTGCCAGTAGTGGTTCAGGGGGAAACCAGCCCCAGCATTTT.

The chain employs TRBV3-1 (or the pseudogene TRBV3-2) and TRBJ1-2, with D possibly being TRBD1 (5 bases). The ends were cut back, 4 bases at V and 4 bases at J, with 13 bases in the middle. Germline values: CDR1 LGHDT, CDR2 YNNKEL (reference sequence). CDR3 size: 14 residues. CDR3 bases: TGTGCCAGCAGCCCCTGGGACGGCTCCTATGGCTACACCTTC. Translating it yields CASSPWDGSYGYTF.

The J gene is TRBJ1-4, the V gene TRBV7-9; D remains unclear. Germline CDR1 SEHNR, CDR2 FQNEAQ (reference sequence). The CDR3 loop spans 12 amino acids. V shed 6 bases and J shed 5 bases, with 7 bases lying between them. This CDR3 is CASSSVNEKLFF. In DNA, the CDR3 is TGTGCCAGCAGTTCTGTGAATGAAAAACTGTTTTTT.

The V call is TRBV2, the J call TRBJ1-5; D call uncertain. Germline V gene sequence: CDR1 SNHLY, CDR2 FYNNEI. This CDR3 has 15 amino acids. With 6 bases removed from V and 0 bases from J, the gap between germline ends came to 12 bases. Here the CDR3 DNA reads TGTGCCAGCAGCCCCGAACTCAATAGCAATCAGCCCCAGCATTTT. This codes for CASSPELNSNQPQHF.

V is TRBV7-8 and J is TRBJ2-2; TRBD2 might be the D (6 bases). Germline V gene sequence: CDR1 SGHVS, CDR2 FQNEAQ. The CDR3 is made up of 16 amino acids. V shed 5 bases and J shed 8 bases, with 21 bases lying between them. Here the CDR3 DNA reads TGTGCCAGCAGCCCACGCCGGGACTTCGTTCGGGGGGAGCTGTTTTTT. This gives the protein CASSPRRDFVRGELFF.

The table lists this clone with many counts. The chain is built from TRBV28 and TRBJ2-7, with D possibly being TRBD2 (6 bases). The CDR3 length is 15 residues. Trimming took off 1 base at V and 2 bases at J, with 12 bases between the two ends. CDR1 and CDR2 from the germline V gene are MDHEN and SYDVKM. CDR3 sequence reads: CASSLSEGGPYEQYF. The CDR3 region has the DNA TGTGCCAGCAGTTTATCGGAAGGAGGGCCCTACGAGCAGTACTTC.

DNA of the CDR3: TGTGCCAGCTCACCGGGGACTCCGCAAGGCAATCAGCCCCAGCATTTT. It codes for CASSPGTPQGNQPQHF. This rearrangement joins TRBV18 to TRBJ1-5; perhaps TRBD1 as D (5 bases). Trimming cost V 3 bases and J 2 bases, with 14 bases left between them. Germline V gene data show CDR1 as KGHSH and CDR2 as LQKENI. The CDR3 is made up of 16 amino acids.

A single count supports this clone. The CDR3 spells CASSEGGTSGANVLTF. The CDR3 nucleotides read TGTGCCAGCAGTGAAGGGGGGACATCTGGGGCCAACGTCCTGACTTTC. V and J are TRBV2 and TRBJ2-6; a possible D gene is TRBD1 (6 bases). Trimming shortened V by 1 base and J by 1 base, and 8 bases separated the two germline ends. CDR1 is SNHLY and CDR2 is FYNNEI in the germline V gene. This CDR3 is built from 16 residues. Together with reference TRBV2 and TRBJ2-6, the CDR3 gives the full variable domain: EPEVTQTPSHQVTQMGQEVILRCVPISNHLYFYWYRQILGQKVEFLVSFYNNEISEKSEIFDDQFSVERPDGSNFTLKIRSTKLEDSAMYFCASSEGGTSGANVLTFGAGSRLTVL.

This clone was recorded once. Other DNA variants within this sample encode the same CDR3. The CDR3: CASSLSNQPQHF. CDR3 nucleotide sequence: TGTGCCAGCAGCTTGTCCAATCAGCCCCAGCATTTT. The rearrangement uses TRBV7-2 and TRBJ1-5, with D unclear. This CDR3 region has 12 residues. Germline CDR1 reads SGHTA; CDR2 reads FQGNSA. Trimming left V 3 bases short and J 3 bases short, with 3 bases between.

The CDR3 is CASSRALGQPQHF. CDR3 sequence (DNA): TGCGCCAGCAGCCGAGCTCTCGGTCAGCCCCAGCATTTT. J is TRBJ1-5 and V is TRBV4-3; D is ambiguous. This CDR3 is built from 13 residues. V lost 4 bases, J lost 6 bases, and 10 bases lay in between. CDR1 LGHNA and CDR2 YSLEER come from the germline V gene.

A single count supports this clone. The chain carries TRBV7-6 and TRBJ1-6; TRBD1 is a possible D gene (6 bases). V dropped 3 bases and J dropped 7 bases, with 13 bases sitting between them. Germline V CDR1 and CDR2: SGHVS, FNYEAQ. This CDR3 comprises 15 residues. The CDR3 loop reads CASSLRDNGNSPLHF. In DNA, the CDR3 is TGTGCCAGCAGCTTGAGGGACAACGGAAATTCACCCCTCCACTTT.

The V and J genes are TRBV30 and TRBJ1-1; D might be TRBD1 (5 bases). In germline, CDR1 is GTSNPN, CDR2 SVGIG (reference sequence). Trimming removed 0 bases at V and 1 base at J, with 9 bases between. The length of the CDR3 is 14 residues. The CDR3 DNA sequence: TGTGCCTGGAGTGTTACAGGCGGGAACACTGAAGCTTTCTTT. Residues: CAWSVTGGNTEAFF.

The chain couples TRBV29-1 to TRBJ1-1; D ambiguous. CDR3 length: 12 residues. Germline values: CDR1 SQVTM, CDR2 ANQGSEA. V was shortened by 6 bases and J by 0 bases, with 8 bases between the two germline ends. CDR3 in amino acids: CSVARMNTEAFF. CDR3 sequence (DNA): TGCAGCGTCGCCAGGATGAACACTGAAGCTTTCTTT. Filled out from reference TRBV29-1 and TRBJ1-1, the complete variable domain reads SAVISQKPSRDICQRGTSLTIQCQVDSQVTMMFWYRQQPGQSLTLIATANQGSEATYESGFVIDKFPISRPNLTFSTLTVSNMSPEDSSIYLCSVARMNTEAFFGQGTRLTVV.

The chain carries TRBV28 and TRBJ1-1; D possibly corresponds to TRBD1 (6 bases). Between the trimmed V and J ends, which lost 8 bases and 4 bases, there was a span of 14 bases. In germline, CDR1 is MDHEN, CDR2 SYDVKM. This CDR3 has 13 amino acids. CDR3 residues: CASRRGVSTEAFF. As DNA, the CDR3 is TGTGCCAGCCGGAGGGGGGTAAGCACTGAAGCTTTCTTT.

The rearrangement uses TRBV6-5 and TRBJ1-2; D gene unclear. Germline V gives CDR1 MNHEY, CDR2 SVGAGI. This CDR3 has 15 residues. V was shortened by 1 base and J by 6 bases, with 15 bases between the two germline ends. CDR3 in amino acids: CASSYFGPGGDGYTF. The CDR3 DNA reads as TGTGCCAGCAGTTACTTCGGCCCCGGAGGAGATGGCTACACCTTC.

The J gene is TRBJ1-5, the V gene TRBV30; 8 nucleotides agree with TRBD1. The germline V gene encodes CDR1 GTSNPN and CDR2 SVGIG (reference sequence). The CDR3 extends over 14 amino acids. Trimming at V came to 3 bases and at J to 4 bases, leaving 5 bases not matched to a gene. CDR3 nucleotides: TGTGCCTGGAGCTGGACAGGGTCAAATCAGCCCCAGCATTTT. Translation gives CAWSWTGSNQPQHF.

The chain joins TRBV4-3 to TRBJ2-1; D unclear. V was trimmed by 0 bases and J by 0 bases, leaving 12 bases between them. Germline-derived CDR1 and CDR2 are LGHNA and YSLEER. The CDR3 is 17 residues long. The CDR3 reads CASSQDLGRSSYNEQFF. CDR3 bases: TGCGCCAGCAGCCAAGATCTGGGTCGGAGCTCCTACAATGAGCAGTTCTTC.

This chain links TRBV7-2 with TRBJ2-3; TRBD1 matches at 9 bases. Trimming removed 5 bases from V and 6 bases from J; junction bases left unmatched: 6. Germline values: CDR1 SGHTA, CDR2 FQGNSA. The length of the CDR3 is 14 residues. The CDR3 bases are TGTGCCAGCAGCCCCACCGGGACAGGGGATACGCAGTATTTT. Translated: CASSPTGTGDTQYF.

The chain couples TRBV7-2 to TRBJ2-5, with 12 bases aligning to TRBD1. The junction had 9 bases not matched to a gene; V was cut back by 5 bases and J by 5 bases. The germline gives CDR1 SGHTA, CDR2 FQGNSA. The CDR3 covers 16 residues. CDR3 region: CASSISGTGGRETQYF. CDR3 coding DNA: TGTGCCAGCAGCATCAGTGGGACAGGGGGCCGGGAGACCCAGTACTTC. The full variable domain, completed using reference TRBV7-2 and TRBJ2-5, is GAGVSQSPSNKVTEKGKDVELRCDPISGHTALYWYRQSLGQGLEFLIYFQGNSAPDKSGLPSDRFSAERTGGSVSTLTIQRTQQEDSAVYLCASSISGTGGRETQYFGPGTRLLVL.

CDR3 sequence reads: CASSKRGAMDTGELFF. For the CDR3, the DNA is TGTGCCAGCAGCAAGAGAGGGGCGATGGACACCGGGGAGCTGTTTTTT. The V call is TRBV11-2, the J call TRBJ2-2; the D call may be TRBD1 or TRBD2 (5 bases each). Per the germline V gene, CDR1 is SGHAT and CDR2 is FQNNGV. Trimming left V 5 bases short and J 3 bases short, with 16 bases between. The CDR3 is 16 residues long. Full variable domain (outside the CDR3, taken from reference TRBV11-2 and TRBJ2-2): EAGVAQSPRYKIIEKRQSVAFWCNPISGHATLYWYQQILGQGPKLLIQFQNNGVVDDSQLPKDRFSAERLKGVDSTLKIQPAKLEDSAVYLCASSKRGAMDTGELFFGEGSRLTVL.

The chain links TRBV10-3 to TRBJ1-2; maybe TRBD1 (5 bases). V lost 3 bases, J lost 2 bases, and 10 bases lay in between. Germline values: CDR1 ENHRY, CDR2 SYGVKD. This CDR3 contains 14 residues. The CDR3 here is CAISEDRFNYGYTF. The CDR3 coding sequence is TGTGCCATCAGTGAAGACAGATTCAACTATGGCTACACCTTC.

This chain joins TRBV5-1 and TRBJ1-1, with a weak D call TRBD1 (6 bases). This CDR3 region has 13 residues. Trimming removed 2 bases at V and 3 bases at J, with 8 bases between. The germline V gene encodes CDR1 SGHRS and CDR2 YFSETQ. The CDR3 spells CASSLTGYTEAFF. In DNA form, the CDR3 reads TGCGCCAGCAGCTTAACAGGGTACACTGAAGCTTTCTTT. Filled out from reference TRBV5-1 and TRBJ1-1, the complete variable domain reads KAGVTQTPRYLIKTRGQQVTLSCSPISGHRSVSWYQQTPGQGLQFLFEYFSETQRNKGNFPGRFSGRQFSNSRSEMNVSTLELGDSALYLCASSLTGYTEAFFGQGTRLTVV.

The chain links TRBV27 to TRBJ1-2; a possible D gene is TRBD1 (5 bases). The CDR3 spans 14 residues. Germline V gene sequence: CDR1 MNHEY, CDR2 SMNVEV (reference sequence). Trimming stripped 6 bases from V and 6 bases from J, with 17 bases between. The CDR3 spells CASSLSGHLHGYTF. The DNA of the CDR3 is TGTGCCAGCAGCCTCTCGGGGCACCTTCATGGCTACACCTTC.

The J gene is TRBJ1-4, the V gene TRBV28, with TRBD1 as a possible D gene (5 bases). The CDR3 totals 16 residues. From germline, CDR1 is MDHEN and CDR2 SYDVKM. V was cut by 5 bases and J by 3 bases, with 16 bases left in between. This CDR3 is CASSPPGDSANEKLFF. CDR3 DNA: TGTGCCAGCAGTCCCCCCGGGGACTCGGCTAATGAAAAACTGTTTTTT.